Listed here is a single TCR beta chain. Its antigen is currently unknown. PCR amplification relied on 60 Vbeta primers (plus 13 Jbeta primers). Assay used: immunoSEQ multiplex PCR; TCRdb lists only in-frame clones, some missing. The sample lists 150,000 to 200,000 clones, approximately 59% occurring once. Though probably carrying unrecorded immune exposures, donors were nominally healthy at sampling. The data were taken from a study of cytomegalovirus exposure and HLA in healthy donors. General observations from the study: No immune exposure information besides CMV serostatus was available. In an earlier analysis, most TCR beta V segments were productive about 87% or about 30% of the time. Among the CMV-associated chains, a few were confirmed in vitro as specific for CMV antigens.

The V gene lost 1 base and the J gene lost 3 bases, with 10 bases spanning the gap. The CDR3 length is 15 residues. From germline, CDR1 is SGHVS and CDR2 FQNEAQ. This chain uses TRBV7-8 with TRBJ2-1, with D maybe TRBD1 (6 bases). Sequencing was carried out using PBMCs. This receptor was identified in a man between 35 and 55 years old in good health and CMV-seronegative. CDR3: CASSLVIGGYNEQFF. CDR3 DNA sequence: TGTGCCAGCAGCTTAGTGATAGGGGGCTACAATGAGCAGTTCTTC.